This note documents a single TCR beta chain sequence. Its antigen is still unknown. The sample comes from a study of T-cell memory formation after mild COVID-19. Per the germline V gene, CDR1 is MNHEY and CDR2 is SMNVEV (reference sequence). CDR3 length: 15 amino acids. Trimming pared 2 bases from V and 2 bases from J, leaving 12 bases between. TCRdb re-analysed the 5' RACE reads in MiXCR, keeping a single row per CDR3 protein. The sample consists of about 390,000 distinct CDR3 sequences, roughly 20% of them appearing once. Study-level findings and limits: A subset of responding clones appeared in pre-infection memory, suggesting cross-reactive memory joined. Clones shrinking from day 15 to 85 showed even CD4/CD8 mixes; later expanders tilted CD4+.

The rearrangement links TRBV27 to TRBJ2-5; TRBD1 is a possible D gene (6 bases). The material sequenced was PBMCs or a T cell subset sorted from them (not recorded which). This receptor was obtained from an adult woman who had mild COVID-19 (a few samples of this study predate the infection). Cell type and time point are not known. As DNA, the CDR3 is TGTGCCAGCAGTTTACTGCCCCAGGGGCAAGAGACCCAGTACTTC. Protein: CASSLLPQGQETQYF.